Here is one T cell receptor (beta chain) with its context. What it recognizes is unknown. These data originate in a study of radiotherapy plus CTLA-4 blockade in lung cancer. Points from the study as a whole: Reports identified early blood T cell clone dynamics, with interferon-beta, as the best response predictor.

Repertoires were generated with immunoSEQ multiplex PCR, while TCRdb's copy carries only in-frame clones and drops some. The table shows approximately 82,000 clones, with over 80% occurring only once. Trimming took off 3 bases at V and 6 bases at J, with 15 bases between the two ends. CDR1 and CDR2 from the germline V gene are ENHRY and SYGVKD. The CDR3 is 14 amino acids. The chain recombines TRBV10-3 with TRBJ2-7, with a tentative D call TRBD1 (6 bases). This receptor was taken from a human donor with non-small cell lung cancer that progressed on radiotherapy plus ipilimumab. Sample: peripheral blood, taken from a patient treated with radiotherapy plus ipilimumab. CDR3: CAISEGGYRGEQYF. DNA of the CDR3: TGTGCCATCAGTGAAGGGGGATACCGGGGCGAGCAGTACTTC.